This T cell receptor beta chain was observed in a study of control samples from healthy donors and cancer patients. TCRdb's copy holds only in-frame clones and misses some; the assay was immunoSEQ multiplex PCR. The sample gives tens of thousands of clones, about 90% of which show up once; 9.5% to 15% is in the top ten. This clone has a handful of counts. Trimming removed 1 base from V and 1 base from J; junction bases left unmatched: 6. Germline V lookup: CDR1 SEHNR, CDR2 FQNEAQ (reference sequence). This CDR3 has 18 residues. The sequenced sample consisted of PBMCs. The chain is built from TRBV7-9 and TRBJ1-5, with 11 bases identical to TRBD1. The source is a woman aged 55-69 years with lung cancer. CDR3 DNA: TGTGCCAGCAGCTTAGACCCGGGACAGGGGGGGAGCAATCAGCCCCAGCATTTT. Translation: CASSLDPGQGGSNQPQHF.